This T cell receptor beta chain was identified in a study of cytomegalovirus exposure and HLA in healthy donors. The study's findings and limits: Cytomegalovirus-associated status was assigned to about 180 TCR beta chains. Across all donors, roughly uniform sequencing depth was an assumption of the presence/absence analyses. It was reportedly the case that the classifier diagnosed cytomegalovirus status with high specificity and sensitivity.

In regard to this clone: Its antigen is unidentified.

Primers for the PCR totalled 60 Vbeta and 13 Jbeta. TCRdb keeps only in-frame clones here, not all; method: immunoSEQ multiplex PCR. Of 250,000 or so clones in the sample, around 90% were seen once. Trimming cost V 6 bases and J 3 bases; bases outside gene matches: 13. Germline V CDR1 and CDR2: MRHNA, SNTAGT. There are 17 residues in the CDR3. The chain uses TRBV6-4 and TRBJ2-1, with 8 bases that match TRBD1. This TCR was recovered from a girl aged 2-10 years in good health and CMV-seronegative. Specimen: PBMCs. The CDR3 DNA reads as TGTGCCAGCAGCCCCGGGGTTTTGACAGGGGACTACAATGAGCAGTTCTTC. As protein: CASSPGVLTGDYNEQFF.